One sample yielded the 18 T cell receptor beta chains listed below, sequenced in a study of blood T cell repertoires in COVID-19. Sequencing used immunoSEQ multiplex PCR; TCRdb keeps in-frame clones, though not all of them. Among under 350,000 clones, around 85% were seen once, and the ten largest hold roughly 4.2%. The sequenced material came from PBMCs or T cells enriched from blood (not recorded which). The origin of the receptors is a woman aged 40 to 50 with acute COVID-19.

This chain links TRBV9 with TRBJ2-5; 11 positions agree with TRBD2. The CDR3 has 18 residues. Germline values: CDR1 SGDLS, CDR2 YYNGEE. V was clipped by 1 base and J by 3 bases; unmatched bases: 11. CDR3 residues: CASSVSLAGVGGEETQYF. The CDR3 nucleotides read TGTGCCAGCAGCGTATCACTAGCGGGAGTTGGGGGGGAAGAGACCCAGTACTTC.

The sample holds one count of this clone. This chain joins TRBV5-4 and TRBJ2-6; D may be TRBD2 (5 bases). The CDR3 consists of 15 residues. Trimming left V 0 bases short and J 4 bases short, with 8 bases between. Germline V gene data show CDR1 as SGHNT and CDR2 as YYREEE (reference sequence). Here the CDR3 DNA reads TGTGCCAGCAGCTTGGGGGAGTACGGGGCCAACGTCCTGACTTTC. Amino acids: CASSLGEYGANVLTF. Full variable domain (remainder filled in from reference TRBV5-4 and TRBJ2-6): ETGVTQSPTHLIKTRGQQVTLRCSSQSGHNTVSWYQQALGQGPQFIFQYYREEENGRGNFPPRFSGLQFPNYSSELNVNALELDDSALYLCASSLGEYGANVLTFGAGSRLTVL.

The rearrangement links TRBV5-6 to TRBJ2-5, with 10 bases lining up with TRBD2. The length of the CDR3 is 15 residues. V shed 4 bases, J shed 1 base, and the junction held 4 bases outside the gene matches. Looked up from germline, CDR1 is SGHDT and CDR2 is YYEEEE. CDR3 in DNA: TGTGCCAGCAGCAGAGTAGCGGGGGGCCAAGAGACCCAGTACTTC. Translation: CASSRVAGGQETQYF.

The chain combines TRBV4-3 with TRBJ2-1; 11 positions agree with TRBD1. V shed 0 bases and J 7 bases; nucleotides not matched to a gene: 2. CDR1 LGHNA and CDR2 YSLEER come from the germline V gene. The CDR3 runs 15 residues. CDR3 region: CASSQDRDRGNEQFF. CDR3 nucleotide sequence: TGCGCCAGCAGCCAAGACCGGGACAGGGGGAATGAGCAGTTCTTC.

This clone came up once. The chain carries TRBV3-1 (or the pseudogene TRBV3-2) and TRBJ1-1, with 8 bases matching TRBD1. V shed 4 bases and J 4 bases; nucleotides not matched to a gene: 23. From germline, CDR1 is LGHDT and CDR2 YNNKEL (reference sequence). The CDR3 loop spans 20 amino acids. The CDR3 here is CASSPPFSETGAFSGTEAFF. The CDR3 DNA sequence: TGTGCCAGCAGCCCGCCCTTTTCTGAGACAGGGGCGTTTTCGGGCACTGAAGCTTTCTTT.

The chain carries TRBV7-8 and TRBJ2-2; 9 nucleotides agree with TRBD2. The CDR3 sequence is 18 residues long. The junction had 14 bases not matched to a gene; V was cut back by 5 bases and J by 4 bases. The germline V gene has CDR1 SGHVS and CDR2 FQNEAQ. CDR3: CASSRLGGRAGGTGELFF. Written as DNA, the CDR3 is TGTGCCAGCAGCCGTCTCGGCGGGAGGGCCGGAGGCACCGGGGAGCTGTTTTTT.

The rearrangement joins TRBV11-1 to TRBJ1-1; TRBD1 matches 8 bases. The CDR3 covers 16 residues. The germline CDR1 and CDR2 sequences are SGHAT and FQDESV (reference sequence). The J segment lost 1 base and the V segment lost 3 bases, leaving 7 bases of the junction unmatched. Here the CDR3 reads CASSFSQGARNTEAFF. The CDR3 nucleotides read TGTGCCAGCAGCTTCAGTCAGGGGGCAAGGAACACTGAAGCTTTCTTT. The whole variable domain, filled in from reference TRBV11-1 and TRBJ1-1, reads EAEVAQSPRYKITEKSQAVAFWCDPISGHATLYWYRQILGQGPELLVQFQDESVVDDSQLPKDRFSAERLKGVDSTLKIQPAELGDSAMYLCASSFSQGARNTEAFFGQGTRLTVV.

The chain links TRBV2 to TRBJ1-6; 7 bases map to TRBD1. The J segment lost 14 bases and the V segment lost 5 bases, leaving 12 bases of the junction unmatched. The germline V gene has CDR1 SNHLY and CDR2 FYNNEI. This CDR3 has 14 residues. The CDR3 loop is CASSMTGPGQALHF. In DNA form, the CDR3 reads TGTGCCAGCAGTATGACAGGGCCTGGTCAAGCCCTCCACTTT.

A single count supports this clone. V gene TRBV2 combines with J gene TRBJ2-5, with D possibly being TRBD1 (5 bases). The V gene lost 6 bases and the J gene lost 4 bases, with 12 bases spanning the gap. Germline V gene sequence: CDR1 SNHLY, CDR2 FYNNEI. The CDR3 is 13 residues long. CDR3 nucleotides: TGTGCCAGCAGGGGGCCATCGGGAGAGACCCAGTACTTC. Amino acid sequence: CASRGPSGETQYF.

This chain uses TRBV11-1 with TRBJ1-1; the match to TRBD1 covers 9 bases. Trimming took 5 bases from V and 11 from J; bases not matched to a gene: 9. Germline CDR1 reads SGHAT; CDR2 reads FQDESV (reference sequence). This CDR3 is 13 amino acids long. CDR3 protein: CASSLWTGVAAFF. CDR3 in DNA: TGTGCCAGCAGCCTATGGACAGGGGTGGCCGCTTTCTTT.

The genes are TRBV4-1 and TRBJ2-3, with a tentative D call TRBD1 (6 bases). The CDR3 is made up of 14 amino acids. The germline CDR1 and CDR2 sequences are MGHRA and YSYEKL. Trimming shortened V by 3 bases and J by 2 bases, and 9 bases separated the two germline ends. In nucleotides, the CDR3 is TGCGCCAGCAGCCAGGGGACAAACACAGATACGCAGTATTTT. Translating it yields CASSQGTNTDTQYF.

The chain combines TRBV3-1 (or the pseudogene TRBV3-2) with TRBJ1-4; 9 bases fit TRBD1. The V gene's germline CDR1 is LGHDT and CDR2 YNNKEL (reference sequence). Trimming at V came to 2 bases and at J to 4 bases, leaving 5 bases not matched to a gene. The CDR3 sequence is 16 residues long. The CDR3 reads CASSQWPTGGNEKLFF. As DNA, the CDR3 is TGTGCCAGCAGCCAATGGCCGACAGGGGGTAATGAAAAACTGTTTTTT.

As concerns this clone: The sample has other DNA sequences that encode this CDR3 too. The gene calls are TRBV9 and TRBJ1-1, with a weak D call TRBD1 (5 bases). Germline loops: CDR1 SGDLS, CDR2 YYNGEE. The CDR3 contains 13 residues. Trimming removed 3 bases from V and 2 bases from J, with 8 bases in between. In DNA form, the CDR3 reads TGTGCCAGCAGCGCTGGGGCTAACACTGAAGCTTTCTTT. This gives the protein CASSAGANTEAFF.

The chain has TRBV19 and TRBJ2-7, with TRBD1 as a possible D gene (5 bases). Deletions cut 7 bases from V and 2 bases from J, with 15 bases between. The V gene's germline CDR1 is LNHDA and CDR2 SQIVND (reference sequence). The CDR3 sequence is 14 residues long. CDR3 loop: CASKESRATYEQYF. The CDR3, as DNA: TGTGCCAGTAAAGAAAGCAGGGCGACCTACGAGCAGTACTTC.

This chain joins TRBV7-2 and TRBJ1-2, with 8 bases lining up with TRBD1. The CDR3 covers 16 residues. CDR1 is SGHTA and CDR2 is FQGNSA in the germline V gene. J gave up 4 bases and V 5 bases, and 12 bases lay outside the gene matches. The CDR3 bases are TGTGCCAGCAGCCCCGTCCAGGGGGCCGAGCCCTATGGCTACACCTTC. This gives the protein CASSPVQGAEPYGYTF.

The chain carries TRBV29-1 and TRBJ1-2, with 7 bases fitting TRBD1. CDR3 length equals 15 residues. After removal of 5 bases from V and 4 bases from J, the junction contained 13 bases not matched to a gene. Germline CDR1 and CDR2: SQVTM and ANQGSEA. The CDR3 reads CSVPNWGQKVYGYTF. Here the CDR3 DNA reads TGCAGCGTTCCCAATTGGGGACAGAAAGTCTATGGCTACACCTTC.

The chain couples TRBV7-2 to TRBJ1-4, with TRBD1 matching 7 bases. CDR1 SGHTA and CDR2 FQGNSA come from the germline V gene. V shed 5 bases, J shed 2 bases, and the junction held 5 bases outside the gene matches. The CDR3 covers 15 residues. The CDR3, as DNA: TGTGCCAGCAGCCACCAGACAGGGACTAATGAAAAACTGTTTTTT. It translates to CASSHQTGTNEKLFF.

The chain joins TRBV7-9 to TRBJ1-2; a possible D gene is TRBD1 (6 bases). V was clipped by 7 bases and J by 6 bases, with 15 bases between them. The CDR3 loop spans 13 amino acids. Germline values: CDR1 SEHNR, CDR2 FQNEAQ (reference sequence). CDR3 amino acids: CASTISTGDGYTF. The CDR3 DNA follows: TGTGCCAGCACCATATCGACAGGAGATGGCTACACCTTC.